Below are 10 T cell receptor beta chains sequenced from a single sample in a study of shared T cell receptors in the human thymus. Libraries were prepared by immunoSEQ multiplex PCR; TCRdb keeps only in-frame clonotypes and omits some of them. The sample lists approximately 730,000 clones; roughly 85% were seen once. A further study also used this sample, focusing on human thymus T cells.

What was sequenced was thymocytes. Receptor source: a girl under three years old with a congenital heart defect.

The rearrangement uses TRBV4-1 and TRBJ1-4, with D uncertain. Trimming pared 3 bases from V and 2 bases from J, leaving 13 bases between. The CDR3 is 16 residues long. The germline V gene has CDR1 MGHRA and CDR2 YSYEKL. The DNA of the CDR3 is TGCGCCAGCAGCCAGCGAAGGAGGTATACTAATGAAAAACTGTTTTTT. Its protein product is CASSQRRRYTNEKLFF.

This clone was seen a single time. The V call is TRBV2, the J call TRBJ1-1; D is undetermined. The length of the CDR3 is 13 residues. V was trimmed by 3 bases and J by 7 bases, leaving 12 bases between them. CDR1 is SNHLY, CDR2 FYNNEI, per germline. The CDR3 bases are TGTGCCAGCAGTGAGACTGGTCCCCATGAAGCTTTCTTT. Translating gives CASSETGPHEAFF.

The genes are TRBV2 and TRBJ2-3; 11 bases align to TRBD1. Germline values: CDR1 SNHLY, CDR2 FYNNEI. CDR3 length equals 16 residues. CDR3 protein: CGSCSRDRGFKDTQYF. The CDR3 DNA is TGTGGGTCATGCAGCCGGGACAGGGGGTTCAAAGATACGCAGTATTTT.

The gene calls are TRBV19 and TRBJ1-6; D may be TRBD1 (6 bases). This CDR3 region has 15 residues. The V end lost 0 bases, the J end lost 14 bases, and 17 bases lay between the germline ends. Germline-derived CDR1 and CDR2 are LNHDA and SQIVND (reference sequence). CDR3 region: CASSIEAAPRGTLHF. The DNA for the CDR3 is TGTGCCAGTAGTATAGAGGCGGCACCCAGGGGAACCCTCCACTTT.

CDR3 DNA sequence: TGTGCCTGGAGTGTACTCCCCTCCAGGGGGGACTATGGCTACACCTTC. Translation gives CAWSVLPSRGDYGYTF. The chain combines TRBV30 with TRBJ1-2, with 7 bases matching TRBD1. This CDR3 contains 16 residues. With 0 bases clipped from V and 3 bases from J, the junction kept 10 bases outside the gene matches. Germline V gene data show CDR1 as GTSNPN and CDR2 as SVGIG (reference sequence). The full variable domain, in which reference TRBV30 and TRBJ1-2 provide the parts outside the CDR3, is SQTIHQWPATLVQPVGSPLSLECTVEGTSNPNLYWYRQAAGRGLQLLFYSVGIGQISSEVPQNLSASRPQDRQFILSSKKLLLSDSGFYLCAWSVLPSRGDYGYTFGSGTRLTVV.

The chain uses TRBV5-1 and TRBJ1-6, with a possible D match to TRBD1 (6 bases). Trimming stripped 4 bases from V and 7 bases from J, with 12 bases between. CDR1 SGHRS and CDR2 YFSETQ come from the germline V gene. The CDR3 has 14 amino acids. The CDR3 DNA sequence: TGCGCCAGCAGCGAGGGACAACGGAATTCACCCCTCCACTTT. Translated, it gives CASSEGQRNSPLHF.

The chain links TRBV19 to TRBJ2-3; D possibly corresponds to TRBD1 (5 bases). V was pared by 1 base and J by 2 bases, with 19 bases between. CDR1 is LNHDA, CDR2 SQIVND, per germline (reference sequence). The CDR3 runs 18 residues. The CDR3 loop is CASSIGLAGRFITDTQYF. As DNA, the CDR3 is TGTGCCAGTAGTATAGGTCTGGCAGGGCGCTTCATCACAGATACGCAGTATTTT.

The rearrangement joins TRBV29-1 to TRBJ1-1, with D possibly matching TRBD1 (6 bases). V gave up 5 bases and J gave up 8 bases, with 15 bases separating them. This CDR3 is 12 amino acids long. Germline lookup yields CDR1 SQVTM and CDR2 ANQGSEA. The CDR3 DNA reads as TGCAGCGTTACCAGACAGGAGATAGAAGCTTTCTTT. Its translation: CSVTRQEIEAFF.

The genes are TRBV11-2 and TRBJ1-5; D is unclear. Germline CDR1 is SGHAT and CDR2 is FQNNGV. CDR3 length equals 13 residues. Trimming shortened V by 1 base and J by 9 bases, and 10 bases separated the two germline ends. CDR3 DNA sequence: TGTGCCAGCAGCTTAGTCATGAGAATGCCCCAGCATTTT. Its protein is CASSLVMRMPQHF. The variable domain in full, completed from reference TRBV11-2 and TRBJ1-5, reads EAGVAQSPRYKIIEKRQSVAFWCNPISGHATLYWYQQILGQGPKLLIQFQNNGVVDDSQLPKDRFSAERLKGVDSTLKIQPAKLEDSAVYLCASSLVMRMPQHFGDGTRLSIL.

The V gene is TRBV6-1, the J gene TRBJ1-2; 9 positions match TRBD1. The length of the CDR3 is 17 residues. J was trimmed by 5 bases and V by 0 bases; bases with no gene match: 10. Germline lookup yields CDR1 MNHNS and CDR2 SASEGT. CDR3 in amino acids: CASSEAGSTGGRYGYTF. The CDR3 DNA is TGTGCCAGCAGTGAAGCGGGATCGACAGGGGGGCGATATGGCTACACCTTC.